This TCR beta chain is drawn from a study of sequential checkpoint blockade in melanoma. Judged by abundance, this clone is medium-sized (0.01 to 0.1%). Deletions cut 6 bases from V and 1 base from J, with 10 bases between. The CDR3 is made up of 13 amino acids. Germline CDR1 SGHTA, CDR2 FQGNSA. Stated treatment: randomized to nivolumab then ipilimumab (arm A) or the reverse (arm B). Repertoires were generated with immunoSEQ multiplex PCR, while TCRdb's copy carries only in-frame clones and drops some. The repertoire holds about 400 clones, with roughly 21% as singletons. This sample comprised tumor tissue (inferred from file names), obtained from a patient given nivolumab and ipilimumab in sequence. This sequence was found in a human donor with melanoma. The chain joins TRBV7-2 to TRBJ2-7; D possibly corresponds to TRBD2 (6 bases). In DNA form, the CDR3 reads TGTGCCAGCAGAGAGGGACTTTCCTACGAGCAGTACTTC. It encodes CASREGLSYEQYF. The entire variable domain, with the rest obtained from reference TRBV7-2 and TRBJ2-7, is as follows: GAGVSQSPSNKVTEKGKDVELRCDPISGHTALYWYRQSLGQGLEFLIYFQGNSAPDKSGLPSDRFSAERTGGSVSTLTIQRTQQEDSAVYLCASREGLSYEQYFGPGTRLTVT.